This T cell receptor (beta chain) is from a study of blood T cell repertoires in COVID-19. For the study at large: Italy, Spain and the United States were the sources of the convalescent and acute COVID-19 samples. Nucleic acid was either cDNA or gDNA, and it came from T cells, B-cell-depleted T cells, or PBMCs.

The CDR3 totals 16 residues. Deletions cut 6 bases from V and 8 bases from J, with 22 bases between. Germline V gives CDR1 SGHTA, CDR2 FQGNSA. In the study's own analysis: Nucleated cell counts were estimated from reference gene primer amplification. Method: immunoSEQ multiplex PCR; TCRdb's copy keeps in-frame clones and lacks some. From that table come the V and J calls and clone size; the DNA was used to work out D and trimming. This table has over 400,000 clones, roughly 88% appearing once. The receptor comes from a human donor in a cohort sampled during active COVID-19. The chain carries TRBV7-2 and TRBJ1-4; D is undetermined. The sample was peripheral blood. In DNA form, the CDR3 reads TGTGCCAGCAGACGTTCCTCGGGAAAGGGAGGGGAAAAACTGTTTTTT. The encoded protein is CASRRSSGKGGEKLFF. Variable domain in full (rest from reference TRBV7-2 and TRBJ1-4): GAGVSQSPSNKVTEKGKDVELRCDPISGHTALYWYRQSLGQGLEFLIYFQGNSAPDKSGLPSDRFSAERTGGSVSTLTIQRTQQEDSAVYLCASRRSSGKGGEKLFFGSGTQLSVL.